This is a list of T cell receptor beta chains from one sample in a study of T cell responses to AZD1222 COVID-19 vaccine. The method was immunoSEQ multiplex PCR; TCRdb's version includes in-frame clones alone and lacks a portion of them. The sample gives roughly 140,000 clones, 75% to 85% of which show up once; roughly 4.3% is in the top ten. The input for sequencing was peripheral blood, taken on day 0 of MenACWY control vaccination. All receptors come from an adult in good health. CDR3s include the opening cysteine and the closing phenylalanine or tryptophan. The order of the fields is J gene, V gene, D gene, clone size, CDR3 protein, CDR3 DNA. A D gene is named only where the DNA matches it firmly. Only some rows state a clone size, as once, few, many or a class for expanded clones.

j_call: TRBJ1-3; v_call: TRBV11-2; d_call: NA; clone_size: few; cdr3_aa: CASSLLSAGNTIYF; cdr3_nt: TGTGCCAGCAGCTTATTGAGCGCTGGAAACACCATATATTTT
j_call: TRBJ1-1; v_call: TRBV11-3; d_call: TRBD1; clone_size: NA; cdr3_aa: CASSPRTGSTEAFF; cdr3_nt: TGTGCCAGCAGCCCCCGGACAGGGAGCACTGAAGCTTTCTTT
j_call: TRBJ1-2; v_call: TRBV30; d_call: NA; clone_size: NA; cdr3_aa: CAWSVRMNYGYTF; cdr3_nt: TGTGCCTGGAGTGTACGCATGAACTATGGCTACACCTTC
j_call: TRBJ1-6; v_call: TRBV18; d_call: TRBD1; clone_size: NA; cdr3_aa: CASSLQGKVTGAPLHF; cdr3_nt: TGTGCCAGCTCGCTACAGGGGAAAGTCACCGGGGCACCCCTCCACTTT
j_call: TRBJ1-2; v_call: TRBV2; d_call: NA; clone_size: NA; cdr3_aa: CASSDWGKANYGYTF; cdr3_nt: TGTGCCAGCAGTGACTGGGGGAAAGCGAACTATGGCTACACCTTC
j_call: TRBJ1-1; v_call: TRBV11-2; d_call: NA; clone_size: NA; cdr3_aa: CASSLLGVGEAFF; cdr3_nt: TGTGCCAGCAGCTTATTGGGGGTTGGAGAAGCTTTCTTT
j_call: TRBJ1-5; v_call: TRBV15; d_call: NA; clone_size: NA; cdr3_aa: CATSNGQINQPQHF; cdr3_nt: TGTGCCACCAGCAACGGACAGATCAATCAGCCCCAGCATTTT
j_call: TRBJ1-4; v_call: TRBV5-1; d_call: TRBD1; clone_size: NA; cdr3_aa: CASSPIVLGAGGEKLFF; cdr3_nt: TGCGCCAGCAGCCCTATTGTGTTAGGGGCAGGGGGTGAAAAACTGTTTTTT
j_call: TRBJ2-1; v_call: TRBV4-1; d_call: NA; clone_size: NA; cdr3_aa: CASSQISNEQFF; cdr3_nt: TGCGCCAGCAGCCAAATTTCCAATGAGCAGTTCTTC
j_call: TRBJ2-5; v_call: TRBV3-1/TRBV3-2; d_call: TRBD2; clone_size: NA; cdr3_aa: CASSRVALGGGKETQYF; cdr3_nt: TGTGCCAGCAGCCGAGTAGCCCTGGGGGGGGGTAAAGAGACCCAGTACTTC
j_call: TRBJ1-2; v_call: TRBV6-5; d_call: NA; clone_size: NA; cdr3_aa: CASSPIGPYGYTF; cdr3_nt: TGTGCCAGCAGCCCCATTGGGCCCTATGGCTACACCTTC
j_call: TRBJ1-6; v_call: TRBV7-3; d_call: TRBD1; clone_size: NA; cdr3_aa: CASSLGGQNSPLHF; cdr3_nt: TGTGCCAGCAGCCTAGGGGGACAGAATTCACCCCTCCACTTT
j_call: TRBJ2-7; v_call: TRBV29-1; d_call: NA; clone_size: NA; cdr3_aa: CSVEVGQQYF; cdr3_nt: TGCAGCGTTGAGGTTGGTCAGCAGTACTTC
j_call: TRBJ1-6; v_call: TRBV10-2; d_call: NA; clone_size: NA; cdr3_aa: CASSEGPERRPLHF; cdr3_nt: TGCGCCAGCAGTGAGGGCCCAGAGAGAAGACCCCTCCACTTT
j_call: TRBJ2-1; v_call: TRBV7-3; d_call: NA; clone_size: NA; cdr3_aa: CASSPKTSYNEQFF; cdr3_nt: TGTGCCAGCAGCCCGAAGACCAGCTACAATGAGCAGTTCTTC
j_call: TRBJ1-6; v_call: TRBV7-8; d_call: NA; clone_size: few; cdr3_aa: CASSSPQDNWDSPLHF; cdr3_nt: TGTGCCAGCAGCTCCCCGCAGGACAATTGGGATTCACCCCTCCACTTT
j_call: TRBJ2-3; v_call: TRBV13; d_call: TRBD2; clone_size: NA; cdr3_aa: CASSLRRGVRDTQYF; cdr3_nt: TGTGCCAGCAGCTTACGGCGGGGGGTCCGGGATACGCAGTATTTT
j_call: TRBJ2-1; v_call: TRBV2; d_call: TRBD2; clone_size: once; cdr3_aa: CASGTSNNEQFF; cdr3_nt: TGTGCCAGCGGGACTAGCAACAATGAGCAGTTCTTC
j_call: TRBJ1-4; v_call: TRBV7-3; d_call: TRBD1; clone_size: NA; cdr3_aa: CASSLRGGAGEKLFF; cdr3_nt: TGTGCCAGCAGCTTAAGAGGGGGCGCAGGGGAAAAACTGTTTTTT
j_call: TRBJ1-2; v_call: TRBV28; d_call: NA; clone_size: NA; cdr3_aa: CASSFSDYGYTF; cdr3_nt: TGTGCCAGCAGTTTCTCGGACTATGGCTACACCTTC
j_call: TRBJ1-2; v_call: TRBV9; d_call: NA; clone_size: NA; cdr3_aa: CASSVGGDRYGYTF; cdr3_nt: TGTGCCAGCAGCGTAGGCGGGGACCGCTATGGCTACACCTTC
j_call: TRBJ2-6; v_call: TRBV6-4; d_call: TRBD2; clone_size: once; cdr3_aa: CASSDSGGTGANVLTF; cdr3_nt: TGTGCCAGCAGTGACTCGGGGGGGACTGGGGCCAACGTCCTGACTTTC
j_call: TRBJ1-2; v_call: TRBV3-1/TRBV3-2; d_call: TRBD1; clone_size: NA; cdr3_aa: CASSLLTGFGAYTF; cdr3_nt: TGTGCCAGCAGCCTCCTGACAGGGTTTGGGGCCTACACCTTC
j_call: TRBJ2-3; v_call: TRBV5-1; d_call: NA; clone_size: NA; cdr3_aa: CASSLVSSEVDTQYF; cdr3_nt: TGCGCCAGCAGCTTGGTCTCTAGCGAAGTCGATACGCAGTATTTT